This TCR beta chain derives from a study of identical twins. Regarding the study as a whole: Zero-insertion results could be subject to partial confounding by invariant MAIT and iNKT cells. Not following the same donors, the study drew its conclusions from cross-sectional statistical analysis.

On this clonotype: Its antigen is still unknown.

Germline V gives CDR1 SGHDN, CDR2 FVKESK. The CDR3 is 14 amino acids. V was shortened by 0 bases and J by 9 bases, with 13 bases between the two germline ends. A universal primer site was added by template switching, and unique molecular identifiers were carried by the cDNA. MiXCR, applied by TCRdb to the 5' RACE reads, yields one record per CDR3 protein. The data hold 500,000 to 550,000 distinct CDR3 sequences, with around 24% observed a single time. These data were also filed under a second study, of yellow fever vaccine responses in identical twins. From that study: Vaccine T cell responses of twins reportedly seemed partly convergent and partly personalized.

This sequence joins TRBV14 and TRBJ2-3, with unresolved D. Sequencing was performed on CD4+ T cells sorted from blood. This clonotype originated in a woman aged 18 to 35 in good health. CDR3 amino acids: CASSQERVGVTQYF. In nucleotides, the CDR3 is TGTGCCAGCAGCCAAGAACGGGTCGGAGTCACGCAGTATTTT.